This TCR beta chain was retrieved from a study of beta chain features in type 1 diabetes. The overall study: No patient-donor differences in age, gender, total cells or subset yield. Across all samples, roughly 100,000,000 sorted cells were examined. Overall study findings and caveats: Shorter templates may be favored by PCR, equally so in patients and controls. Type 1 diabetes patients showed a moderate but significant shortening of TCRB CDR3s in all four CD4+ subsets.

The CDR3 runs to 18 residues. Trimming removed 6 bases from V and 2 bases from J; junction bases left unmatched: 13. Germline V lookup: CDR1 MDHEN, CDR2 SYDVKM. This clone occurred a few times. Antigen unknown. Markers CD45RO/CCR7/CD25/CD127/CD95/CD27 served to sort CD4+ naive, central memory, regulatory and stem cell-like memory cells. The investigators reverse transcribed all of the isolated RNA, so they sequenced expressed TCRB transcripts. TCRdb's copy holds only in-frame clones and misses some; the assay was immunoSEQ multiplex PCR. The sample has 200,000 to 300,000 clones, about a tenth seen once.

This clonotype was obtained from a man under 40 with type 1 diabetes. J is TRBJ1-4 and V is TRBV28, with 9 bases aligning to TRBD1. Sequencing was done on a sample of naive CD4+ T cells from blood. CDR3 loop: CASSPPRQGVTTNEKLFF. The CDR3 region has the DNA TGTGCCAGCAGCCCCCCCCGACAGGGGGTGACGACTAATGAAAAACTGTTTTTT.